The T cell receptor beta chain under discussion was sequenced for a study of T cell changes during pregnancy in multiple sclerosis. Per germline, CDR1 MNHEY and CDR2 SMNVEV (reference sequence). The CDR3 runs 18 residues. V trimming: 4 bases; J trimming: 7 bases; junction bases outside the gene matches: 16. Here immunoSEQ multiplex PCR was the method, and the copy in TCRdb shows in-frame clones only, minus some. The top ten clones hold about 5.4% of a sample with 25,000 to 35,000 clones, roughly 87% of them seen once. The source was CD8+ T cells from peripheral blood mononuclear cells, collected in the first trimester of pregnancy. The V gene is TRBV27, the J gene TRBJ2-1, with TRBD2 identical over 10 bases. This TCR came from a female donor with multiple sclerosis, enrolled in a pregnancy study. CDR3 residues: CASSSYLTQREGGNEQFF. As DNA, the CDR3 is TGTGCCAGCAGTTCGTACCTAACTCAGCGGGAGGGCGGGAATGAGCAGTTCTTC.